In its sample, the clone carrying this TCR beta chain was seen a few times. V lost 4 bases to trimming and J lost 1 base; unmatched junction nucleotides: 10. CDR1 is SGHDT and CDR2 is YYEEEE in the germline V gene. This CDR3 has 17 residues. Unique molecular identifiers were used to barcode this TCRbeta library. TCRdb processed the PCR reads anew with MiXCR; each CDR3 protein has one entry. The sample includes about 480,000 distinct CDR3 sequences, approximately 13% of them seen just once. These data originate in a study of T-cell reconstitution after alpha-beta-depleted transplantation in children. V is TRBV5-6 and J is TRBJ2-1; 8 nucleotides align to TRBD1. The receptor was isolated from a human donor who donated a stem cell graft to a child with combined immunodeficiency. This material consisted of PBMCs from the stem cell graft donor, taken from the stem cell graft. Written as DNA, the CDR3 is TGTGCCAGCAGCCCGGGGACAGGCGATTCTTCCTACAATGAGCAGTTCTTC. It specifies CASSPGTGDSSYNEQFF.